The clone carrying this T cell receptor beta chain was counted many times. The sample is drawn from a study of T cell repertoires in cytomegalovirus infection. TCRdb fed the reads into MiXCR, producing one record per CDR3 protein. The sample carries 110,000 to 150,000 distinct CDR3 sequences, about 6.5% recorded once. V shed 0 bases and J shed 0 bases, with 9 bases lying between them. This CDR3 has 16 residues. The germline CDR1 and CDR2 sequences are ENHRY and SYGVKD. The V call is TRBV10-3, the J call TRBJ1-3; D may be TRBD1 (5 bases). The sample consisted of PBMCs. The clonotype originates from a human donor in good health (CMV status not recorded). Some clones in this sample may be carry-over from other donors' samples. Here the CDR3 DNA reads TGTGCCATCAGTGAGTCACGGGACCGCTCTGGAAACACCATATATTTT. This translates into CAISESRDRSGNTIYF.